This T cell receptor beta chain was sequenced for a study of response to subunit inactivated influenza vaccine. TCRdb processed the RT-PCR reads anew with MiXCR; each CDR3 protein has one entry. The table includes hundreds of thousands of distinct CDR3 sequences, 25% detected once. This clonotype showed up just a few times. Germline V lookup: CDR1 DFQATT, CDR2 SNEGSKA (reference sequence). The V segment lost 3 bases and the J segment 7 bases; nucleotides outside the gene matches: 11. This CDR3 is built from 16 residues. Sequencing was performed on CD4+ T cells sorted from PBMCs, taken 5 days after vaccination. The rearrangement uses TRBV20-1 and TRBJ2-1; 11 nucleotides align to TRBD2. This TCR was recovered from a man aged 50-60 years who received an inactivated influenza vaccine. CDR3 DNA sequence: TGCAGTGCTAGCCCCGTACTAGCGGGAGTTTGGAATGAGCAGTTCTTC. It codes for CSASPVLAGVWNEQFF.